The T cell receptor (beta chain) under discussion was sequenced for a study of blood T cell repertoires in COVID-19 (dated by TCRdb to about 2020). Background on the whole study: Samples from collaborators originated in the United States, Italy and Spain and spanned both the acute and convalescent phases of COVID-19. The material from the prospective study consisted of cDNA or gDNA derived from T cells, B-cell-depleted T cells, or PBMCs. Deeply sampled blood TCRbeta repertoires from subjects exposed to, actively infected with, or recovered from COVID-19 were included in the dataset. The repertoires were released in a freely available public database intended as a resource for research on the immune response to SARS-CoV-2. Samples were obtained from the ongoing ImmuneRACE study (first 160 participants) and from over 1,000 subjects provided by 6 global collaborators. Sample metadata almost always included a de-identified subject ID, COVID-19 status, age in years and sex. HLA class I and class II types, where available, came from metadata supplied by the sample provider rather than from assay-based typing. On the study overall, not on this receptor specifically: Clinical and demographic metadata were provided uncurated, with the amount varying by source and participant.

Including cysteine and phenylalanine, the CDR3 has 13 amino acids. Just CDR3 DNA is preserved here, 39 bases in frame from base 1. Relative to germline, V is missing 5 bases and J is missing 8 bases, with 6 bases of the junction outside any gene match. Reading the germline V gene gives CDR1 ENHRY and CDR2 SYGVKD. TCRbeta CDR3 regions were amplified from genomic DNA by means of the immunoSEQ Assay, a bias-controlled multiplex PCR. The source study handled its data this way. The number of nucleated cells in each sample was estimated by amplification of reference gene primers within the assay. Sequence reads were collapsed and filtered to measure the absolute abundance of every unique TCRbeta CDR3 rearrangement. For each sample, productive Simpson clonality was calculated by taking the square root of Simpson's diversity index across productive rearrangements. In its TCRdb copy, this immuneACCESS table keeps in-frame sequences only and misses some clones. Where compared with another copy, unresolved V genes explain less than half of these, and the others have no known cause. The DNA gave D and trimming, while V, J and clone size come from that table. Counted in this sample were about 170,000 clones; about 87% of them appeared once. 25% to 30% of the sample goes to the ten largest clones.

To note about this clone: Its binding antigen is unknown. There are no base qualities to consult, and no much larger clone falls within one base.

Whole blood was collected in K2EDTA tubes by collaborating institutions according to the institutions' own protocols. For TCRbeta analysis, collaborators shipped samples in one of three forms: frozen whole blood, isolated PBMCs, or DNA extracted from either of those sample types. Sequencing was done on a sample of peripheral blood. The receptor was derived from a man between 60 and 75 years old with acute or convalescent COVID-19. In this chain, TRBV10-3 is recombined with TRBJ1-2, with TRBD1 matching 9 junction bases. The bases read TGTGCCATCAGTCCCGGGACAGGGAACGGCTACACCTTC. This gives the protein CAISPGTGNGYTF.